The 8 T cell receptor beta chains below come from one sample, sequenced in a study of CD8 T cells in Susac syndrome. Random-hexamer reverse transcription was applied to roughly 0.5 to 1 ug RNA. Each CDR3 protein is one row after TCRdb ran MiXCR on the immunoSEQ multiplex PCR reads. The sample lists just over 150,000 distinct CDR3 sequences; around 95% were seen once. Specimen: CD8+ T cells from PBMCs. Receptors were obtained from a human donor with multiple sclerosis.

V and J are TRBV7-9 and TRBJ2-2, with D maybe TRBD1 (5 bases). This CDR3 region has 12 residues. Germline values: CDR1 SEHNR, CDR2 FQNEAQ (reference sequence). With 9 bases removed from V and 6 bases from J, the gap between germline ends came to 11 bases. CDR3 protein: CASQGIPGELFF. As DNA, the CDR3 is TGTGCCAGTCAGGGTATCCCCGGGGAGCTGTTTTTT.

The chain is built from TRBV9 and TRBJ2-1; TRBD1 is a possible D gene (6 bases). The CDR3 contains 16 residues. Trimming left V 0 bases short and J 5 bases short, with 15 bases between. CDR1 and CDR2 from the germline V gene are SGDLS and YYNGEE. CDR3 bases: TGTGCCAGCAGCGTAGTGGCCAGGGGTGGCAACAATGAGCAGTTCTTC. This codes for CASSVVARGGNNEQFF.

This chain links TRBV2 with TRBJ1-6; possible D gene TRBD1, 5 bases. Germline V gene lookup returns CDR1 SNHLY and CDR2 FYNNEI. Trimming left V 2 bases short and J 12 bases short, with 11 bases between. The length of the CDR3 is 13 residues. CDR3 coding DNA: TGTGCCAGCAGTGAAAAAGGGGCTCAACCCCTCCACTTT. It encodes CASSEKGAQPLHF.

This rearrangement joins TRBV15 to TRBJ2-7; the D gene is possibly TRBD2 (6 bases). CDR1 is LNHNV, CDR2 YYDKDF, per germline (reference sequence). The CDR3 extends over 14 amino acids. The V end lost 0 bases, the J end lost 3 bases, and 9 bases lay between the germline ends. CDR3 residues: CATSRDHGGYEQYF. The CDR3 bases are TGTGCCACCAGCAGAGACCACGGGGGCTACGAGCAGTACTTC. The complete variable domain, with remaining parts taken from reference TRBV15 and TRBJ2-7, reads DAMVIQNPRYQVTQFGKPVTLSCSQTLNHNVMYWYQQKSSQAPKLLFHYYDKDFNNEADTPDNFQSRRPNTSFCFLDIRSPGLGDTAMYLCATSRDHGGYEQYFGPGTRLTVT.

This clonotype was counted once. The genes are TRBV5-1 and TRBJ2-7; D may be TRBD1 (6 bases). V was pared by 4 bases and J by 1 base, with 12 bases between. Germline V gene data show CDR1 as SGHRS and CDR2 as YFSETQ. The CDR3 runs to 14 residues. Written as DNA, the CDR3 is TGCGCCAGCAGCCCGGGACATGGATCCTACGAGCAGTACTTC. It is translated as CASSPGHGSYEQYF.

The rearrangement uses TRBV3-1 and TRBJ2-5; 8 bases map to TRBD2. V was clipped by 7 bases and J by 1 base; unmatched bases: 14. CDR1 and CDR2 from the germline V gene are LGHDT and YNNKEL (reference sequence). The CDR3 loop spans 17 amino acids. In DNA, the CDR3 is TGTGCCAGCAACGCGGGCGTTAGCGGGGAGTTCCAAGAGACCCAGTACTTC. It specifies CASNAGVSGEFQETQYF.

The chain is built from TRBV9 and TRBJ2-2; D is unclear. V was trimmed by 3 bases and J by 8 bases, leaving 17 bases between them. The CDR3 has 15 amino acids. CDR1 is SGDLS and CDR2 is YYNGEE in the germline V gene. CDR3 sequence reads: CASSGGHSQRGELFF. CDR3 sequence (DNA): TGTGCCAGCAGCGGTGGGCACTCCCAAAGAGGGGAGCTGTTTTTT.

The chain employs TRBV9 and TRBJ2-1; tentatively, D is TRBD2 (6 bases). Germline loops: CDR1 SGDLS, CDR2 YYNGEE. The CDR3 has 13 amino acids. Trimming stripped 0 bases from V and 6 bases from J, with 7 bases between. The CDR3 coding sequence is TGTGCCAGCAGCGTAGACGGGGGCAATGAGCAGTTCTTC. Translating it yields CASSVDGGNEQFF.